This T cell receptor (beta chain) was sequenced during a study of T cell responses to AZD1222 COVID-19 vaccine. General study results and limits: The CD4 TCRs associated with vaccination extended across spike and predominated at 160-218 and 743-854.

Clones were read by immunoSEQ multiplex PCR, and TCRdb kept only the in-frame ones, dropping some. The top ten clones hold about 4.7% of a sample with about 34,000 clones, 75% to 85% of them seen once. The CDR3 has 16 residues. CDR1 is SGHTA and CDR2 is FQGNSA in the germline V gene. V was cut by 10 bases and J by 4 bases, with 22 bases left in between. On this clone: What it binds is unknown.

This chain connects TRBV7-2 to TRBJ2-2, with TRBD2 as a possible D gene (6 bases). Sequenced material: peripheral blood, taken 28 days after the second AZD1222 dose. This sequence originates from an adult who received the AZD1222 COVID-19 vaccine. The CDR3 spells CAIPGVGGRGTGELFF. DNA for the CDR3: TGTGCCATCCCCGGAGTGGGGGGTCGGGGCACCGGGGAGCTGTTTTTT.